The rows below give T cell receptor beta chains drawn from one sample of a study of T-cell reconstitution after alpha-beta-depleted transplantation in children. MiXCR, run by TCRdb on the PCR reads, gives a single entry per CDR3 protein. The data show fewer than 550,000 distinct CDR3 sequences, roughly 11% seen once. Sample: PBMCs, mostly from graft donor cells, taken 180 days after TCRalphabeta/CD19-depleted stem cell transplant. The receptors originated from a female patient aged 2-15 years who had a stem cell transplant for aplastic anemia, so the T cells may come from the graft donor. The CDR3 runs from the conserved cysteine through the conserved F or W. D genes are given only for firm matches. Rows give clone size only sometimes, using once, few, many, or a class for an expanded clone.

V gene,clone size,D gene,J gene,CDR3 protein
TRBV7-9,.,.,TRBJ1-3,CASSSSKTGTGNTIYF
TRBV10-3,many,TRBD2,TRBJ2-1,CAISERTSGGGEQFF
TRBV12-3/TRBV12-4,many,.,TRBJ2-5,CASSPRTDRQETQYF
TRBV7-9,few,.,TRBJ1-3,CASSYNQGGNTIYF
TRBV24-1,.,TRBD1,TRBJ2-7,CATSAGPGQGTYEQYF
TRBV18,few,.,TRBJ2-3,CASSPPIGGATDTQYF
TRBV20-1,few,.,TRBJ1-3,CSATNPGGPSGNTIYF
TRBV4-1,.,.,TRBJ2-1,CASSHTTGYNEQFF
TRBV28,.,.,TRBJ2-1,CASRVLAREDGNEQFF
TRBV5-1,few,.,TRBJ2-1,CASSPYRDFYNEQFF
TRBV5-6,many,.,TRBJ2-5,CASSYPQALRETQYF
TRBV4-1,.,.,TRBJ2-4,CASSQDPGDRAKNIQYF
TRBV7-8,many,.,TRBJ2-3,CASSLDRAGLRDTQYF
TRBV7-2,few,TRBD2,TRBJ2-3,CATPSVAGYTDTQYF
TRBV7-9,few,TRBD1,TRBJ2-5,CASSRRTGAVVDQYF
TRBV5-1,many,.,TRBJ2-7,CASSLGRDQPYEQYF
TRBV2,few,TRBD2,TRBJ2-1,CASIGTSGSPYNEQFF
TRBV9,.,.,TRBJ1-2,CASSADGNYGYTF
TRBV7-9,.,.,TRBJ1-5,CASSLNQGLGNQPQHF
TRBV6-1,few,.,TRBJ1-1,CASSADRGEAFF
TRBV6-5,few,.,TRBJ2-2,CASSYSRASAGELFF
TRBV10-3,.,.,TRBJ1-2,CAISEAYGYTF
TRBV7-2,.,TRBD1,TRBJ2-1,CASSPRQGTGNEQFF
TRBV18,.,.,TRBJ2-6,CASSPGLPISGANVLTF
TRBV7-9,.,.,TRBJ2-3,CASSLPSRSTDTQYF
TRBV20-1,.,.,TRBJ2-2,CSARPPGAGELFF
TRBV15,.,.,TRBJ2-7,CATSRDRPWGGGSYEQYF
TRBV5-4,.,.,TRBJ1-1,CASRERENTEAFF
TRBV28,many,TRBD1,TRBJ1-1,CASSLRDRSPRGTEAFF
TRBV4-2,few,.,TRBJ2-7,CASSQEARWGPLEQYF
TRBV10-3,.,.,TRBJ2-5,CAISGNRAGETQYF
TRBV12-3/TRBV12-4,.,TRBD2,TRBJ2-7,CASSSSTSGRLEQYF
TRBV7-2,.,.,TRBJ2-3,CASSLVARYTDTQYF
TRBV7-9,many,.,TRBJ2-7,CASSLETGVKQYF
TRBV6-5,.,.,TRBJ2-2,CASSYTVAGNTGELFF
TRBV4-3,few,.,TRBJ2-1,CASSQDGTPNEQFF
TRBV20-1,.,TRBD2,TRBJ2-5,CSAILLAGKETQYF
TRBV12-3/TRBV12-4,few,TRBD1,TRBJ2-3,CASSLYAGGNTDTQYF
TRBV28,few,.,TRBJ2-5,CATTLGPGGYETQYF
TRBV27,.,.,TRBJ1-1,CASSYQANRRVEAFF
TRBV12-3/TRBV12-4,few,.,TRBJ2-1,CASSGNNEQFF
TRBV7-3,.,.,TRBJ1-4,CASSSDKIRGPNNEKLFF
TRBV27,.,.,TRBJ1-2,CASSSGTRRAFGYTF
TRBV19,.,.,TRBJ1-1,CASSIFGRLNTEAFF
TRBV5-6,few,TRBD2,TRBJ2-3,CASSYRTSGRNNTQYF
TRBV4-1,few,.,TRBJ2-5,CASSQVAQEETQYF
TRBV7-7,.,.,TRBJ2-3,CASSLGQDRIITDTQYF
TRBV28,few,TRBD2,TRBJ2-1,CASNSAGGEQFF
TRBV4-1,few,TRBD1,TRBJ2-5,CASSSGTGAAETQYF
TRBV5-1,few,TRBD1,TRBJ1-2,CASSLAGFPGQENYGYTF
TRBV20-1,few,.,TRBJ1-2,CSARAGATNYGYTF
TRBV5-1,.,.,TRBJ2-5,CASSLVVGGGQETQYF
TRBV5-1,few,TRBD2,TRBJ2-5,CASSPSGEGTQYF
TRBV3-1,few,.,TRBJ2-1,CASSPTLIRTQLHEQFF